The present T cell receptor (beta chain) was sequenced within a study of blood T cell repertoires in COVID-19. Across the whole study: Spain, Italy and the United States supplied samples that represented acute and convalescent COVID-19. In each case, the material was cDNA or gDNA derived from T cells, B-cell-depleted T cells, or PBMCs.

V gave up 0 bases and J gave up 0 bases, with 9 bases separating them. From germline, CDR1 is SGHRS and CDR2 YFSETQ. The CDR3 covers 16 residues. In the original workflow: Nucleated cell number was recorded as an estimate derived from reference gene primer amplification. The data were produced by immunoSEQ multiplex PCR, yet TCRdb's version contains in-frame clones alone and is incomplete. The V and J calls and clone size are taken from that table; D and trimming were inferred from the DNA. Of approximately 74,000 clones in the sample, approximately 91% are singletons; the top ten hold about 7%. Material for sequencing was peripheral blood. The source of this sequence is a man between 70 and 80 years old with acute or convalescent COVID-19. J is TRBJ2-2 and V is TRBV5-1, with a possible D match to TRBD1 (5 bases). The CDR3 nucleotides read TGCGCCAGCAGCTTGGTACAGGCTTCGAACACCGGGGAGCTGTTTTTT. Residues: CASSLVQASNTGELFF.